A single T cell receptor beta chain is shown here with its context. Its antigen is not known. For the second PCR, which ran for about 7 to 12 cycles, a sample-barcoded 5' primer and a J-beta primer mix were used. Tagging of each cDNA molecule was performed by a template-switch adaptor with 12 random nucleotides. Via MiXCR, TCRdb re-called the 5' RACE reads, giving one row per CDR3 protein. This table holds 850,000 to 1,300,000 distinct CDR3 sequences, around 45% found once. This sample was included in a study of blood T cells in healthy people across ages. Study-wide background: About one barcoded beta molecule was captured per two T cells (by template switching). The study's findings and limits: It was not known whether donors were CMV positive (a possible confounder of expanded clonotype changes). Long-lived and aged donors differed, with more naive CD4+ cells and higher diversity in the long-lived.

There are 13 residues in the CDR3. Trimming stripped 3 bases from V and 5 bases from J, with 8 bases between. CDR1 is DFQATT and CDR2 is SNEGSKA in the germline V gene (reference sequence). Sample: blood. The sequence was obtained from an older woman in good health. The V gene is TRBV20-1, the J gene TRBJ1-6; D gene uncertain. The CDR3 sequence: CSASNGDNSPLHF. The CDR3 nucleotides are TGCAGTGCTAGTAACGGGGATAATTCACCCCTCCACTTT.